This TCR beta chain stems from a study of blood T cell repertoires in COVID-19. On the study more broadly: Acute and convalescent COVID-19 samples came from the United States, Italy and Spain. In each case, the material was cDNA or gDNA derived from T cells, B-cell-depleted T cells, or PBMCs.

As processed by the authors: Researchers report that nucleated cell counts were estimated from reference gene primer amplification. Using immunoSEQ multiplex PCR, the repertoire was profiled, and TCRdb retains in-frame clones only, with some absent. That table supplies the V and J calls and clone size; D and trimming were determined from the DNA. The sample holds about 180,000 clones, around 87% seen once. This clone has a single count. V shed 4 bases and J shed 1 base, with 16 bases lying between them. Germline V gene lookup returns CDR1 LGHNA and CDR2 YNFKEQ. The CDR3 loop spans 17 amino acids. The receptor comes from a man aged 40-55 years with active or convalescent COVID-19. Sequenced input: peripheral blood. The chain recombines TRBV4-2 with TRBJ2-2, with D hard to call. CDR3 amino acids: CASSLPDVGQNTGELFF. The CDR3 bases are TGTGCCAGCAGCCTCCCCGACGTGGGCCAGAACACCGGGGAGCTGTTTTTT.